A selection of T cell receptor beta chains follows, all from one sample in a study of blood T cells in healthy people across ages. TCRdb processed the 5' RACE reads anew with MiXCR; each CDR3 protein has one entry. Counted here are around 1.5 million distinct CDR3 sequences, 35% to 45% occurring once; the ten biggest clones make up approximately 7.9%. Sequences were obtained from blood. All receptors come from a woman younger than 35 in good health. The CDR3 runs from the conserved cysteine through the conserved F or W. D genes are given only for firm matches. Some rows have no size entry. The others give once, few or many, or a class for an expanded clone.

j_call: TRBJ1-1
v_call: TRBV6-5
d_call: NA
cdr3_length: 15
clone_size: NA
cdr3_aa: CASSYRTAWNTEAFF
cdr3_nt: TGTGCCAGCAGTTATCGGACAGCATGGAACACTGAAGCTTTCTTT

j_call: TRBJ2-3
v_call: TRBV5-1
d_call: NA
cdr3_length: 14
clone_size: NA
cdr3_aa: CASRSDLHTDTQYF
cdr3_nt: TGCGCCAGCAGATCGGACCTCCACACAGATACGCAGTATTTT

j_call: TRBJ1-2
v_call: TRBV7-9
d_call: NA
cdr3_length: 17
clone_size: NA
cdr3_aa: CASSPQTGHLSDYGYTF
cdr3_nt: TGTGCCAGCAGCCCGCAGACGGGACATCTTTCTGACTATGGCTACACCTTC

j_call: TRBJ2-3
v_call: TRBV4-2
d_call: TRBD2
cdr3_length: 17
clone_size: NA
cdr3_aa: CASSQDSLAGDGDTQYF
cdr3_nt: TGTGCCAGCAGCCAAGATAGCCTAGCGGGGGACGGCGATACGCAGTATTTT

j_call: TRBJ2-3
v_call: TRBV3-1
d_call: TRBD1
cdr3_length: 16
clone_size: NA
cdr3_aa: CASSDRVLGSTDTQYF
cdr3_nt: TGTGCCAGCAGCGACAGGGTTCTAGGCAGCACAGATACGCAGTATTTT

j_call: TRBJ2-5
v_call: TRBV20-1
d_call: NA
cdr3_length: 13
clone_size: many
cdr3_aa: CSASVGGTETQYF
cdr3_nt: TGCAGTGCTAGTGTCGGCGGGACGGAGACCCAGTACTTC

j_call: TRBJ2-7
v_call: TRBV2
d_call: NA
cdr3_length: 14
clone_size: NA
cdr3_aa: CAEGGGQLSYEQYF
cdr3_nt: TGTGCCGAAGGGGGTGGACAGCTCTCCTACGAGCAGTACTTC

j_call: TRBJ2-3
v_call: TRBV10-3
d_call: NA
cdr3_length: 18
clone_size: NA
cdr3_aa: CAISELSRGLLGTDTQYF
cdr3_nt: TGTGCCATCAGTGAGTTGAGCAGGGGCCTTTTGGGCACAGATACGCAGTATTTT

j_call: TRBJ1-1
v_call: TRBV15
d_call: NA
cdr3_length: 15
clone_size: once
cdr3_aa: CATSRAELINTEAFF
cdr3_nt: TGTGCCACCAGCAGAGCAGAACTCATAAACACTGAAGCTTTCTTT

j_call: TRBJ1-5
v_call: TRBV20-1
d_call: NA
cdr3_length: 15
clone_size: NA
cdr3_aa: CSAPKQGSGNQPQHF
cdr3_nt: TGCAGTGCCCCTAAGCAGGGGTCGGGCAATCAGCCCCAGCATTTT

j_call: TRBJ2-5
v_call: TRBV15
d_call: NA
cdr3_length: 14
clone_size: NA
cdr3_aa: CATSRGDTNNEQYF
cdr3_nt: TGTGCCACCAGCAGAGGGGACACTAACAATGAGCAGTACTTC

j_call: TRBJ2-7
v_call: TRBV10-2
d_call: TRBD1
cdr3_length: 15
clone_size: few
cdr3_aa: CASSLQGARSYEQYF
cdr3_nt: TGCGCCAGCAGCTTACAGGGGGCGCGGTCCTACGAGCAGTACTTC

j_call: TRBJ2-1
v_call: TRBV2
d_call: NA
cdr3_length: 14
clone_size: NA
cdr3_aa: CASSGRRGTYEQFF
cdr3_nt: TGTGCCAGCAGTGGACGGCGGGGCACTTACGAGCAGTTCTTC

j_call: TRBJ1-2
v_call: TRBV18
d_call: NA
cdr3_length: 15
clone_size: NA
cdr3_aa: CASSPAPGAEYGYTF
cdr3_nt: TGTGCCAGCTCCCCCGCCCCGGGGGCAGAGTATGGCTACACCTTC

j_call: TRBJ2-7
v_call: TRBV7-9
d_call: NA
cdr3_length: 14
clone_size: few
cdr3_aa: CASSPSQVTYEQYF
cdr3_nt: TGTGCCAGCAGCCCAAGCCAGGTTACCTACGAGCAGTACTTC

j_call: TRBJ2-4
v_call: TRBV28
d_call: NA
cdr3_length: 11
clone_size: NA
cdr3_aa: CASNGKNIQYF
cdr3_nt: TGTGCCAGCAACGGCAAAAACATTCAGTACTTC

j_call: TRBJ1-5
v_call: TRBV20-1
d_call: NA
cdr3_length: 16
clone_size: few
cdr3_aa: CSAGLHEVGAHQPQHF
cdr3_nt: TGCAGTGCGGGACTACATGAGGTAGGGGCTCATCAGCCCCAGCATTTT

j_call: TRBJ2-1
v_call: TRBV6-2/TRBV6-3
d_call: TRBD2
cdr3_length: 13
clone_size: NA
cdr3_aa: CASGLAGGHEQFF
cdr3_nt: TGTGCCAGCGGACTAGCGGGGGGACATGAGCAGTTCTTC

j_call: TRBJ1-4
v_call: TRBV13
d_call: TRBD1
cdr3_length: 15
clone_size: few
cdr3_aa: CASSLGDRGNEKLFF
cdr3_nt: TGTGCCAGCAGCTTAGGGGACAGGGGGAATGAAAAACTGTTTTTT

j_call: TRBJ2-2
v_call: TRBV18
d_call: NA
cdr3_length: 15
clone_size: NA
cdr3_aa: CASSPAKLNTGELFF
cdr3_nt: TGTGCCAGCTCACCCGCGAAGCTGAACACCGGGGAGCTGTTTTTT

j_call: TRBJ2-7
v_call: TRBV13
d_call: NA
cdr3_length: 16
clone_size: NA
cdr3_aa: CASSLGTPSFSSEQYF
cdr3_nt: TGTGCCAGCAGCTTAGGAACACCCTCTTTCTCCTCCGAGCAGTACTTC

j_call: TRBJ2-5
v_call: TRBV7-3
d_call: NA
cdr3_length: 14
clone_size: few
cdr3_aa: CASSSDGALETQYF
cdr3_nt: TGTGCCAGCAGCTCGGACGGGGCATTAGAGACCCAGTACTTC

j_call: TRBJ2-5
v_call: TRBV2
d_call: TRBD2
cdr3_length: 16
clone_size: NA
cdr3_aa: CASSAGLAGGLFEQYF
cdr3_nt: TGTGCCAGCAGTGCTGGACTAGCGGGGGGGCTATTTGAGCAGTACTTC

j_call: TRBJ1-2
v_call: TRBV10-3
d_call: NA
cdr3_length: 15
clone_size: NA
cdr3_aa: CAITSEDRLGYGYTF
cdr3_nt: TGTGCCATCACTTCCGAAGACAGGCTGGGGTATGGCTACACCTTC

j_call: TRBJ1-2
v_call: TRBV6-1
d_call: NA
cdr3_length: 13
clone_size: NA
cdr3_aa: CASNPSGSYGHTF
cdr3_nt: TGTGCCAGCAACCCCTCCGGGTCCTACGGCCACACCTTC

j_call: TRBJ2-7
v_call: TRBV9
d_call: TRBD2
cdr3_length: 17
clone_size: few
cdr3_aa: CASSPRTGTSRIYEQYF
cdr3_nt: TGTGCCAGCAGCCCTCGAACCGGGACTAGCAGGATCTACGAGCAGTACTTC

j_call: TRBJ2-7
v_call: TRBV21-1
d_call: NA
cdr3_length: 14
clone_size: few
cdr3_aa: CASSKGSPDHEQYF
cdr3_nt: TGTGCCAGCAGCAAAGGGTCCCCGGATCACGAGCAGTACTTC

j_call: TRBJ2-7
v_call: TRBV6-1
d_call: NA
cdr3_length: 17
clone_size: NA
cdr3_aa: CASSEAGWQVSSYEQYF
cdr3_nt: TGTGCCAGCAGTGAAGCAGGGTGGCAGGTGAGCTCCTACGAGCAGTACTTC

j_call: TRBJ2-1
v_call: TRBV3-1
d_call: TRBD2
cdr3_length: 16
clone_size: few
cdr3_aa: CASSHQTSGTYNEQFF
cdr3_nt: TGTGCCAGCAGCCACCAAACTAGCGGGACCTACAATGAGCAGTTCTTC

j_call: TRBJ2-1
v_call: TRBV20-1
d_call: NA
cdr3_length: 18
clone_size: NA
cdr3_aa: CSDRDFGGTRGTLYEQFF
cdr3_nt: TGCAGTGATAGAGATTTCGGGGGTACGAGAGGGACCTTGTACGAGCAGTTCTTC

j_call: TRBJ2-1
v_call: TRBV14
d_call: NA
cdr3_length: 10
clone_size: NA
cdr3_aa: CASSQLVQFF
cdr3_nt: TGTGCCAGCAGCCAATTGGTGCAGTTCTTC

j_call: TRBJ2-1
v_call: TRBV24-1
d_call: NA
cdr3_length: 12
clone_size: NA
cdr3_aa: CATSDLTNEQFF
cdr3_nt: TGTGCCACCAGTGATCTCACCAATGAGCAGTTCTTC

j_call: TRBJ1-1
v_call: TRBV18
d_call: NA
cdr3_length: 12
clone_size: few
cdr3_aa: CASSPTNTEAFF
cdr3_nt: TGTGCCAGCTCACCGACAAACACTGAAGCTTTCTTT

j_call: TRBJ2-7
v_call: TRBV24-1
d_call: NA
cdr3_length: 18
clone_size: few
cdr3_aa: CATSDLRPGLSSYNEQYF
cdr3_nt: TGTGCCACCAGTGATTTACGACCAGGACTGAGCTCCTACAATGAGCAGTACTTC

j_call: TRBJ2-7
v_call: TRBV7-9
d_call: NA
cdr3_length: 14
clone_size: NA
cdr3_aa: CASSVPPLESEQYF
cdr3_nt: TGTGCCAGCAGCGTACCCCCATTGGAGTCCGAGCAGTACTTC

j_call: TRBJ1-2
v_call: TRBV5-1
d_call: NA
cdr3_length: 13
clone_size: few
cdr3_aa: CASSGDIYYGYTF
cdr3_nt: TGCGCCAGCAGCGGGGACATATATTATGGCTACACCTTC

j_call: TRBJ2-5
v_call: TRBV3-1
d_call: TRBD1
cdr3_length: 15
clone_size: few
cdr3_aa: CASSQGRDRYNEQYF
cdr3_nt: TGTGCCAGCAGCCAAGGTAGGGACAGATACAATGAGCAGTACTTC

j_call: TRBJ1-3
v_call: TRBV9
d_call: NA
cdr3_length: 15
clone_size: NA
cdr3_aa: CASSTTAFSGNTIYF
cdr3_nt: TGTGCCAGCAGCACTACAGCGTTCTCTGGAAACACCATATATTTT

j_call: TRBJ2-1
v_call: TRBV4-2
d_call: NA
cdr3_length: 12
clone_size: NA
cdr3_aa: CASSLYTDEQFF
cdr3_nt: TGTGCCAGCAGCCTCTATACGGATGAGCAGTTCTTC

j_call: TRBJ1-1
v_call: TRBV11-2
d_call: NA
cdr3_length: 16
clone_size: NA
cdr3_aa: CASSPKVGAVIAEAFF
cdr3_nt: TGTGCCAGCAGCCCCAAGGTGGGGGCAGTAATCGCTGAAGCTTTCTTT

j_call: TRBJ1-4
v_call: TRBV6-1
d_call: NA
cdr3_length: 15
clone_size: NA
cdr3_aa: CASRAFGATNEKLFF
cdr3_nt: TGTGCCAGCAGGGCCTTTGGGGCAACTAATGAAAAACTGTTTTTT

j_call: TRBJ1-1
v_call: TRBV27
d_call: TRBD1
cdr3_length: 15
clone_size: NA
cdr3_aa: CASSLSGTGGAEAFF
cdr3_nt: TGTGCCAGCAGTTTATCGGGGACAGGGGGCGCGGAAGCTTTCTTT

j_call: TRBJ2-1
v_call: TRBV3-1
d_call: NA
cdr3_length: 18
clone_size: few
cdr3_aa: CASSFKTGPYSSYNEQFF
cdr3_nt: TGTGCCAGCAGCTTTAAGACGGGGCCCTATAGCTCCTACAATGAGCAGTTCTTC